Reported below is one T cell receptor (beta chain). It has no known antigen specificity. Per-base quality was not reported, and no clone a single base away is much larger than it. These data come from a study of T cell responses to AZD1222 COVID-19 vaccine (dated by TCRdb to about 2021). In terms of the full investigation: TCR sequencing covered 233 trial participants: nearly 210 given two doses of AZD1222 and 26 given two doses of MenACWY control vaccine. Trial participants were enrolled by age into subgroups of 18-55, 56-69 and 70-plus years, and around 150, 28 and 57 TCR-sequenced participants, respectively, were included in these subgroups. The paper's findings and limits, for the study overall: Because no day 14 peak-response samples were available, the repertoires could be characterized only after the peak T cell response. In the small 56-69-year group, the increase in depth fell short of significance, most likely because of low power. CD4 TCRs associated with the vaccine covered the entire spike protein, and the dominant responses were in regions 160-218 and 743-854. Spike-specific TCR breadth and depth rose significantly after two AZD1222 doses compared with day 0 and with MenACWY recipients. Epitopes outside the regions mutated in the B.1.351 and B.1.1.7 variants were reportedly recognized by nearly half of the unique spike-specific TCRs. Participants were mostly white British and included more females than males, and it was suggested by the authors that clonal diversity may have been underestimated. Conclusions about previously exposed vaccinees are limited because only a handful of AZD1222 recipients were SARS-CoV-2 seropositive at baseline.

The CDR3 regions of human TCRbeta chains were analyzed by immunosequencing. As for the authors' bioinformatics: TCRs in the repertoires were matched against a reference library of SARS-CoV-2-specific TCRs that had been generated with the MIRA antigen-specificity platform. Breadth meant the fraction of unique TCRs that were SARS-CoV-2-associated, whereas depth meant the fraction of total T cells that were SARS-CoV-2-associated. Using the MIRA data, each spike-specific TCR was assigned both to the spike region to which the TCR was reactive and to a CD4 or CD8 class. Log10-transformed breadth and depth values were compared by one-way ANOVA with Sidak's multiple comparisons tests. TCRdb re-hosts the immuneACCESS table, in-frame sequences only. Its copies lack some clones; in the studies checked, an unresolved V gene accounts for under half of them, and the cause for the rest is not known. V, J and clone size are taken as reported in that table, and D and trimming were inferred from the DNA itself. This sample comprises 90,000 to 100,000 clones, 88% of them detected only once. About 17% of the sample is held by the ten biggest clonotypes.

In light of the paper, this sample's time point label describes: about 28 days (+/-7) after the second vaccine dose. AZD1222 recipients whose second dose came at about 4 weeks and those whose second dose came at about 12 weeks were combined into one group, since spike-specific TCR depth and breadth did not differ between the two schedules. Vaccinee samples came from UK trials COV001 and COV002, including a single-blind randomized controlled phase 2/3 trial of AZD1222 (ChAdOx1 nCoV-19) in healthy adults. For TCRbeta chain sequencing, PBMC samples from trial participants were taken at day 0 and at day 28 after the second dose. CDR1 SGHRS and CDR2 YFSETQ were looked up in the germline V gene. The CDR3 runs 13 amino acids, cysteine and phenylalanine included. Only the CDR3 part of the read is kept: 39 bases, read in frame from the first base. V and J are truncated by 2 bases and 2 bases respectively, leaving an intervening sequence of 8 bases.

The clonotype was recovered from an adult who received the AZD1222 COVID-19 vaccine. The chain is made from TRBV5-1 and TRBJ2-7, with a weak D call of TRBD1 (5 bases match). The sample here was peripheral blood, taken 28 days after the second AZD1222 dose. The DNA reads as follows: TGCGCCAGCAGCTTTAGCAGGGCCTACGAGCAGTACTTC. Translated, this gives CASSFSRAYEQYF.